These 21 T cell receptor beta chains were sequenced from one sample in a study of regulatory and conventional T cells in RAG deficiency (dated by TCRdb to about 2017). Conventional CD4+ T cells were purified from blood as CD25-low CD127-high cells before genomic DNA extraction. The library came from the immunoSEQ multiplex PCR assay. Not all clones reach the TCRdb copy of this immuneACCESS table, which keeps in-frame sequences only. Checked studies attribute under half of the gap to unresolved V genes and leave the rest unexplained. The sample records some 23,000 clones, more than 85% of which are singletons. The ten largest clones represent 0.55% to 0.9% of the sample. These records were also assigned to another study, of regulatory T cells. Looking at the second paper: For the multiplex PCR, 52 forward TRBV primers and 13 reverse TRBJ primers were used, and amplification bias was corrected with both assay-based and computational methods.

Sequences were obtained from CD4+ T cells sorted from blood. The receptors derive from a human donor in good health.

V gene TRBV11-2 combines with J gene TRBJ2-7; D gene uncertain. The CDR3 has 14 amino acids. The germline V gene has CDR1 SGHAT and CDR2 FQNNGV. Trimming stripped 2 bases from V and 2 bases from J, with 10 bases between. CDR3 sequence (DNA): TGTGCCAGCAGCTTAACGGATGCCGCCTACGAGCAGTACTTC. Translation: CASSLTDAAYEQYF. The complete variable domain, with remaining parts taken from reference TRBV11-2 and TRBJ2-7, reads EAGVAQSPRYKIIEKRQSVAFWCNPISGHATLYWYQQILGQGPKLLIQFQNNGVVDDSQLPKDRFSAERLKGVDSTLKIQPAKLEDSAVYLCASSLTDAAYEQYFGPGTRLTVT.

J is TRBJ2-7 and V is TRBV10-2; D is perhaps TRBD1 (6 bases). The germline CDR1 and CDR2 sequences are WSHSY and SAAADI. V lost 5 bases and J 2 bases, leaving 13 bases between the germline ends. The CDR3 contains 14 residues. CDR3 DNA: TGCGCCAGCAGTAGGACAAGGGGGACCTACGAGCAGTACTTC. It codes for CASSRTRGTYEQYF.

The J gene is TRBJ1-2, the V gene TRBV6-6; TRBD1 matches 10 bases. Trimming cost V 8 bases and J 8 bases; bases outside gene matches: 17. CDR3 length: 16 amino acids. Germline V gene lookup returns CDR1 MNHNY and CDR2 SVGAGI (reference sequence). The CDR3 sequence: CASSWDPGQGLRGYTF. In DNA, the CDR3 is TGTGCCAGCTCCTGGGACCCGGGACAGGGGTTGCGAGGCTACACCTTC.

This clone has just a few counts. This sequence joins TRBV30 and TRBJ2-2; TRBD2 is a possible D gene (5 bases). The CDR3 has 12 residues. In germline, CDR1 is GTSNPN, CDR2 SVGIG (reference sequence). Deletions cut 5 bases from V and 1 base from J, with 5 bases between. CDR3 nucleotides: TGTGCCTGGGGACTGAACACCGGGGAGCTGTTTTTT. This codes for CAWGLNTGELFF.

The DNA of the CDR3 is TGTGCCAGCAGCCCAACTGGCTCTGGGGCCAACGTCCTGACTTTC. Amino acids: CASSPTGSGANVLTF. This chain links TRBV9 with TRBJ2-6; D is ambiguous. Germline V gives CDR1 SGDLS, CDR2 YYNGEE. There are 15 residues in the CDR3. Trimming removed 4 bases at V and 0 bases at J, with 8 bases between.

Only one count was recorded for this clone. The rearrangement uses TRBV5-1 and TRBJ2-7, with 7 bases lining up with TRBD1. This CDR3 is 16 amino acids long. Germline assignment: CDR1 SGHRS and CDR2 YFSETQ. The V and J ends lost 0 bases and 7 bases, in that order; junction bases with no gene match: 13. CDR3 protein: CASSLGLGTVPGEQYF. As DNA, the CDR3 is TGCGCCAGCAGCTTGGGCCTCGGGACAGTACCAGGAGAGCAGTACTTC.

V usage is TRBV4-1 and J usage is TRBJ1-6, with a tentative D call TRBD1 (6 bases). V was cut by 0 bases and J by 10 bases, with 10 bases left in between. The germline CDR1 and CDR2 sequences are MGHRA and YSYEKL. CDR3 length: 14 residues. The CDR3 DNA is TGCGCCAGCAGCCAAGATCAGGGGCGATCACCCCTCCACTTT. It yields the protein CASSQDQGRSPLHF.

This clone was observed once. The CDR3 loop is CASSSPRDSYGYTF. The CDR3 coding sequence is TGTGCCAGCAGCAGCCCTCGGGACAGCTATGGCTACACCTTC. The J gene is TRBJ1-2, the V gene TRBV21-1; the table's TRBD1 call for D was not verified on the DNA. TRBV21-1 counts as a pseudogene. The CDR3 totals 14 residues.

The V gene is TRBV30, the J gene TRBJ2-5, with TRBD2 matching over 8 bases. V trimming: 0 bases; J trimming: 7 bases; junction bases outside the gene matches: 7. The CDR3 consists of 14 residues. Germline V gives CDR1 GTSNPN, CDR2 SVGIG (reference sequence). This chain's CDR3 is CAWSVRSGLGTQYF. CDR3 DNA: TGTGCCTGGAGTGTAAGGTCGGGACTAGGGACCCAGTACTTC.

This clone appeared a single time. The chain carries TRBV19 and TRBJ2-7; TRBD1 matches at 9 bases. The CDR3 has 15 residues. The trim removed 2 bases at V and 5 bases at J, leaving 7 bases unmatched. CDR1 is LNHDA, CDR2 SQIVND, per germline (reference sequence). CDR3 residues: CASSIPGTGKNEQYF. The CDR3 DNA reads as TGTGCCAGTAGTATACCCGGGACAGGGAAGAACGAGCAGTACTTC.

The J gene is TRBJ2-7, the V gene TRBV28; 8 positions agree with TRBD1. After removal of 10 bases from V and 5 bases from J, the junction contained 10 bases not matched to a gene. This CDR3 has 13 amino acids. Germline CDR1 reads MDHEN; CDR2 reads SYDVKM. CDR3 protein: CATIDRGINEQYF. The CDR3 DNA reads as TGTGCCACCATAGACAGGGGTATAAACGAGCAGTACTTC. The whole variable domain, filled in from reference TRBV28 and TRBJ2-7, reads DVKVTQSSRYLVKRTGEKVFLECVQDMDHENMFWYRQDPGLGLRLIYFSYDVKMKEKGDIPEGYSVSREKKERFSLILESASTNQTSMYLCATIDRGINEQYFGPGTRLTVT.

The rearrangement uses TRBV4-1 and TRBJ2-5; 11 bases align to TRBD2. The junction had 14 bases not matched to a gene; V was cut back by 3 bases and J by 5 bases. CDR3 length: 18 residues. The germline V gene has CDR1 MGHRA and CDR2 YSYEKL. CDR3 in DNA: TGCGCCAGCAGCCAGGTCCCCGGGGCTAGCGGGAGGATGGAGACCCAGTACTTC. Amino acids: CASSQVPGASGRMETQYF.

The CDR3 DNA reads TGTGCCTGGAGTGGAGGGGCAGGGGGTGGCTACACCTTC. Protein sequence: CAWSGGAGGGYTF. V and J are TRBV30 and TRBJ1-2; TRBD1 matches at 7 bases. The CDR3 totals 13 residues. The germline gives CDR1 GTSNPN, CDR2 SVGIG (reference sequence). V lost 1 base, J lost 7 bases, and 6 bases stayed unmatched.

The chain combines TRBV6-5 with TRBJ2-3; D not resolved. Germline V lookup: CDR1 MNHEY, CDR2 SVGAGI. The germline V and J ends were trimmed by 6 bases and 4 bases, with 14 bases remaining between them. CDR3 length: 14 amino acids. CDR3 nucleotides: TGTGCCAGCAGACCTCCGGCCGGCCCAGATACGCAGTATTTT. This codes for CASRPPAGPDTQYF.

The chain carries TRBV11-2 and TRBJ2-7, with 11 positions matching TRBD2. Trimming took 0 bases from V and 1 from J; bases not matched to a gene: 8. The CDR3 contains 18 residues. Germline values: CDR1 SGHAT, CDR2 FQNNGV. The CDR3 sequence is CASSLDGLAGGPSYEQYF. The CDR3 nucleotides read TGTGCCAGCAGCTTAGATGGGCTAGCGGGGGGCCCTTCCTACGAGCAGTACTTC.

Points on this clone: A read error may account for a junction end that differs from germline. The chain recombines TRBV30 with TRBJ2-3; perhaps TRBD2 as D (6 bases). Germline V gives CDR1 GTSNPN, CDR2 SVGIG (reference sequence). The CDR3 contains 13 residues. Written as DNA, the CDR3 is TGTGCCCGGAGGGAGCGAGGCACAGATACGCAGTATTTT. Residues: CARRERGTDTQYF.

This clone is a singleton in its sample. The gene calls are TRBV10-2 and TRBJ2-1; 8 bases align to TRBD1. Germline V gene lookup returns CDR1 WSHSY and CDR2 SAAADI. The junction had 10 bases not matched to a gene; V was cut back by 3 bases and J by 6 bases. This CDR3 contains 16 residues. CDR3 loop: CASSEAWDRTPNEQFF. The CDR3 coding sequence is TGCGCCAGCAGTGAAGCTTGGGACAGGACACCCAATGAGCAGTTCTTC.

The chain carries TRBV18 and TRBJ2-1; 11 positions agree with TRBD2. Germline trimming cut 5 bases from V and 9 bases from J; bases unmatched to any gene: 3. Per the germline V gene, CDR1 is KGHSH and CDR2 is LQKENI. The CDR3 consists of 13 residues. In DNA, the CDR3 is TGTGCCAGCTCATTCGGACTAGCGGGTGAGCAGTTCTTC. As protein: CASSFGLAGEQFF.

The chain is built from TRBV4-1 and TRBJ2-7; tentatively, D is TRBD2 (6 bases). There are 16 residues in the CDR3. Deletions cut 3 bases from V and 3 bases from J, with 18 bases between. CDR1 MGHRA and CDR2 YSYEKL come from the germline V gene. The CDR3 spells CASSQRTTSGRYEQYF. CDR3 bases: TGCGCCAGCAGCCAGCGCACGACAAGCGGGCGCTACGAGCAGTACTTC.

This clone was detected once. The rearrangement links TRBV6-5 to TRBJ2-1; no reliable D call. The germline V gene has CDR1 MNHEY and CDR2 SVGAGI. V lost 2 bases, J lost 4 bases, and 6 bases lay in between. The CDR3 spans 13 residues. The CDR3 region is CASSYNLYNEQFF. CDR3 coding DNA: TGTGCCAGCAGTTACAACCTATACAATGAGCAGTTCTTC.

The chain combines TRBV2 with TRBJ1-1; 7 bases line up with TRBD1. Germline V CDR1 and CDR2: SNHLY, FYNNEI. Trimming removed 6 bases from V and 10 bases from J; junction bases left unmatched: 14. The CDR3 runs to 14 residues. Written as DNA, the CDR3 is TGTGCCAGCAGGGGACAGTCGGCGGGCGATTCAGCTTTCTTT. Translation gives CASRGQSAGDSAFF.